Included here is one T cell receptor (beta chain) sequence, with context. The target antigen is unknown. With 6 bases removed from V and 3 bases from J, the gap between germline ends came to 27 bases. Germline loops: CDR1 KGHSH, CDR2 LQKENI. The CDR3 contains 18 residues. This sample is part of a study of tumor-infiltrating lymphocytes in primary liver carcinoma. Making TCR beta cDNA involved approximately 0.5 ug total RNA and a constant-region primer. What produced the TCR beta libraries was three nested multiplex PCR rounds using slightly modified ARM-PCR. In the first two PCR rounds, TRBV1-TRBV30 forward primers were paired with a C-beta reverse primer, and each round lasted around 10 cycles. TCRdb independently ran MiXCR on the multiplex PCR reads; one entry per CDR3 protein. The sample records approximately 54,000 distinct CDR3 sequences, over 70% being singletons. Points from the study as a whole: Only about 8-25% of top clones occurred in every one of the five tumor regions.

Extraction of RNA together with DNA used roughly 19-32 mg of unsorted bulk tissue. The patients presented with primary liver carcinoma, which was managed through surgical resection. This receptor was obtained from a man in his forties or fifties with primary liver carcinoma and hepatitis B virus infection. The genes are TRBV18 and TRBJ2-7; D assignment may be TRBD1 or TRBD2 (5 bases each). The sample was liver tumor tissue from sampling region 2. Subset of the sample: tumor region T2, inferior pole. The CDR3 nucleotides read TGTGCCAGCTCCCCCCAAATGATTCCGGGACCGAGAGACTACGAGCAGTACTTC. It is translated as CASSPQMIPGPRDYEQYF.